This T cell receptor beta chain emerged from a study of T cells after yellow fever vaccination. Each CDR3 protein is one row after TCRdb ran MiXCR on the 5' RACE reads. The repertoire holds about 360,000 distinct CDR3 sequences, with 6% to 8% as singletons. This clonotype was seen at least ten times. V was shortened by 4 bases and J by 4 bases, with 13 bases between the two germline ends. The length of the CDR3 is 15 residues. The germline V gene has CDR1 MNHEY and CDR2 SVGAGI. V and J are TRBV6-5 and TRBJ2-2; tentative D call: TRBD1 (5 bases). The sequencing used PBMCs, collected 5 days after the yellow fever booster vaccination. This receptor was taken from a man aged 25-45 years who received the YFV17D yellow fever vaccine. CDR3 DNA sequence: TGTGCCAGCAGTTCCTCCTCAGGGTTCACCGGGGAGCTGTTTTTT. Translation: CASSSSSGFTGELFF.